The T cell receptor (beta chain) described here comes from a study of cytomegalovirus exposure and HLA in healthy donors. Study-level findings and limits: Upon later analysis, TCR association rates were observed to vary by HLA locus, being highest for DRB1 and lowest for HLA-C. In an earlier analysis, in some 500 donors, most V segments appeared productive either ~87% or ~30% of the time. The authors reported that TCR beta sequences could predict HLA-A and HLA-B alleles. These predictions were accurate for most subjects in the first cohort.

Trimming took 4 bases from V and 0 from J, leaving 13 bases between them. The CDR3 covers 15 residues. Germline values: CDR1 SGHRS, CDR2 YFSETQ. Amplification used 60 Vbeta primers and 13 Jbeta primers. TCRdb's table, derived via immunoSEQ multiplex PCR, lists solely in-frame clones and lacks some. Of fewer than 150,000 clones in the sample, around 80% are singletons; the top ten hold more than 0.2%. This clone was detected once. The antigen remains undetermined. The TCR sequence derives from a middle-aged man in good health and CMV-seronegative. Sequencing was done on a sample of PBMCs. This chain uses TRBV5-1 with TRBJ1-1, with unresolved D. CDR3 bases: TGCGCCAGCAGCCGCCCTACAGACCTGAACACTGAAGCTTTCTTT. This sequence encodes CASSRPTDLNTEAFF.